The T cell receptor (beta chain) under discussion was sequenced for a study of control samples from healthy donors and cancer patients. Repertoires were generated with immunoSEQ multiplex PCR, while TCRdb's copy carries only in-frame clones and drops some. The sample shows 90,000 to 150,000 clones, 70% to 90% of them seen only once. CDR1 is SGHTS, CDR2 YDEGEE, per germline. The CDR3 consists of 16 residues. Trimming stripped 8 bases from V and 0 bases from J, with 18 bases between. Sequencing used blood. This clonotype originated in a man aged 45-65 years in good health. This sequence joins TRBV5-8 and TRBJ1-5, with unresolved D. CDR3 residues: CASLSRGAYSNQPQHF. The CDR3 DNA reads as TGTGCCAGTCTCTCCCGGGGAGCCTATAGCAATCAGCCCCAGCATTTT.